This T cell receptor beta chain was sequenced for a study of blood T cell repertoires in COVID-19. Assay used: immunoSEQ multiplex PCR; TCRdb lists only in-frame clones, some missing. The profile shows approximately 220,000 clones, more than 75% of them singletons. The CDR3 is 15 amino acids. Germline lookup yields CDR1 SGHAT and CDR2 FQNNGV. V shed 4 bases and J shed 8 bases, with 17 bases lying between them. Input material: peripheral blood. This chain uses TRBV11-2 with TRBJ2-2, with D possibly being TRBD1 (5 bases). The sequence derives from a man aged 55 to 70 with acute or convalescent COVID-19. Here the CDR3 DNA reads TGTGCCAGCAGCTCCTCTTGGGCAGGGCCGGGGGAGCTGTTTTTT. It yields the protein CASSSSWAGPGELFF.